This T cell receptor beta chain was identified during a study of CD8 T cells in ankylosing spondylitis. One entry per CDR3 protein results from TCRdb running MiXCR on the 5' RACE reads. The sample contains hundreds of thousands of distinct CDR3 sequences, about 12% of which appear only once. The germline V gene encodes CDR1 SQVTM and CDR2 ANQGSEA. The CDR3 spans 11 residues. V was cut by 3 bases and J by 14 bases, with 13 bases left in between. Notes on the study in general: Disease-linked clones reportedly concentrated significantly in matched ankylosing spondylitis synovial fluid. Ankylosing spondylitis blood appeared to carry a characteristic TCR beta motif of several highly homologous variants. Disease-associated clonotypes exhibited CD8+ identity and were relatively infrequent in peripheral blood. A subset of motif variants has previously been described in the synovial fluid and blood of reactive arthritis.

To note about this clonotype: The target antigen is unknown.

Source material: blood, either unsorted or a sorted T cell fraction (not recorded which). The TCR comes from a male donor with ankylosing spondylitis. The chain employs TRBV29-1 and TRBJ1-4; D unresolved. The CDR3 region is CSVEVENWLFF. The DNA of the CDR3 is TGCAGCGTTGAGGTGGAAAATTGGCTGTTTTTT.